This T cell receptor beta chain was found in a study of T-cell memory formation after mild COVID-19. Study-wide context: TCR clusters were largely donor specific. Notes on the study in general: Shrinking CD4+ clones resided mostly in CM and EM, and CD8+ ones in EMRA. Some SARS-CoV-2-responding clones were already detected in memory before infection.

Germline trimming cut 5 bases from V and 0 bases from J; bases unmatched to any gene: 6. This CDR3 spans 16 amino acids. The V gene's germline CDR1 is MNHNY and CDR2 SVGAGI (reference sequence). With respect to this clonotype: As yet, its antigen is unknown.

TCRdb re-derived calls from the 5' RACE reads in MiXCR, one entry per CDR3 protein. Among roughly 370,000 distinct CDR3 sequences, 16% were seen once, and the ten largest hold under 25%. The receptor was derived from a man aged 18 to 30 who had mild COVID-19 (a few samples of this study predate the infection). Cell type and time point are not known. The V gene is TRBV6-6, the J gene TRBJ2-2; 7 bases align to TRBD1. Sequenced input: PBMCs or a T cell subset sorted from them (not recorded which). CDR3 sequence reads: CASSRGGSANTGELFF. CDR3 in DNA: TGTGCCAGCAGTAGAGGGGGCAGCGCGAACACCGGGGAGCTGTTTTTT.